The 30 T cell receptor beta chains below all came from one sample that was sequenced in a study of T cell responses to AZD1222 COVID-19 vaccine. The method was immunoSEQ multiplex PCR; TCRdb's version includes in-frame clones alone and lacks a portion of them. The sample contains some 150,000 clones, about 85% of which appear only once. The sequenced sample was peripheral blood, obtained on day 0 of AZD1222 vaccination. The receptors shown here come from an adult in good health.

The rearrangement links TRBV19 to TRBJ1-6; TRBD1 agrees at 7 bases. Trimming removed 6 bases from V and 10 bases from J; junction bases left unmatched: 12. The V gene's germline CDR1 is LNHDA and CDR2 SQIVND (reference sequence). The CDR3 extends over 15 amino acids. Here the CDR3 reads CASRWQGEMGSPLHF. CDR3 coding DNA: TGTGCCAGTAGATGGCAGGGGGAAATGGGATCACCCCTCCACTTT.

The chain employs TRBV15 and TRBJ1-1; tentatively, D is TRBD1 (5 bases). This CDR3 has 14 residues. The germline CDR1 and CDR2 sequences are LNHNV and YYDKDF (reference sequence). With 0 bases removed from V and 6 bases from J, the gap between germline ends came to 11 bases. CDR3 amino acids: CATSRDRGIPEAFF. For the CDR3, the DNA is TGTGCCACCAGCAGAGATCGGGGGATACCTGAAGCTTTCTTT.

CDR3 residues: CASSASGTSGTGELFF. DNA of the CDR3: TGTGCCAGCAGTGCATCCGGGACTAGCGGGACCGGGGAGCTGTTTTTT. J is TRBJ2-2 and V is TRBV25-1; 12 bases match TRBD2. CDR3 size: 16 residues. Germline values: CDR1 MGHDK, CDR2 SYGVNS. V gave up 4 bases and J gave up 5 bases; unmatched junction bases: 5.

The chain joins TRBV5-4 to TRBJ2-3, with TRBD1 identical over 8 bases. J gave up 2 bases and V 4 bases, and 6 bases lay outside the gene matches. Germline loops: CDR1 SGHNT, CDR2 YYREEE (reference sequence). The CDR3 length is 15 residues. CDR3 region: CASSPGQGPTDTQYF. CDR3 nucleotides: TGTGCCAGCAGCCCCGGACAGGGTCCCACAGATACGCAGTATTTT.

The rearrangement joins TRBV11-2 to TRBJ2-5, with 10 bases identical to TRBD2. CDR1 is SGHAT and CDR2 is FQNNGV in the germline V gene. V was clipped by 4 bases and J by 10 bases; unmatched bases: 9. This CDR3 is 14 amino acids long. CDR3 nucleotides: TGTGCCAGCAGCTACCGGACTAGCGGAGTGGACCAGTACTTC. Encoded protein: CASSYRTSGVDQYF.

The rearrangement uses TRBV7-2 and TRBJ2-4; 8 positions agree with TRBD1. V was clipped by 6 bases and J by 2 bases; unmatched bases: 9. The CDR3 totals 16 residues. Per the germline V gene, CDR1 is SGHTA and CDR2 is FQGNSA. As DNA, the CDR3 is TGTGCCAGCAGTATTCAGGGGGCTGGGACCAAAAACATTCAGTACTTC. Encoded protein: CASSIQGAGTKNIQYF.

The CDR3 spells CASSARRGDPGANVLTF. In DNA, the CDR3 is TGTGCCAGCAGCGCCCGGCGGGGGGACCCTGGGGCCAACGTCCTGACTTTC. The rearrangement joins TRBV9 to TRBJ2-6, with 8 bases fitting TRBD2. Trimming removed 3 bases from V and 2 bases from J; junction bases left unmatched: 7. The CDR3 extends over 17 amino acids. Germline CDR1 is SGDLS and CDR2 is YYNGEE.

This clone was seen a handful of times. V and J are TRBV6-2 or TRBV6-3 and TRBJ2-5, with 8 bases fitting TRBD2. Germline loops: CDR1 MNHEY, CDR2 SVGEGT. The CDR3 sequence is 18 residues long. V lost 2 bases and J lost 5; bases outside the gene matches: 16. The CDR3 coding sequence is TGTGCCAGCAGTTACGCGGGGGGCCTTGAGGATGTGCGTGAGACCCAGTACTTC. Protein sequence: CASSYAGGLEDVRETQYF.

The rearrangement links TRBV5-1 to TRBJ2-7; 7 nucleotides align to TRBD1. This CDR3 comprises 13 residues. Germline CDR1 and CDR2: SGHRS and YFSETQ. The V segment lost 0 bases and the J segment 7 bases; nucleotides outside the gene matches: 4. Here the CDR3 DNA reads TGCGCCAGCAGCTTGGAGGGGGCTCATGAGCAGTACTTC. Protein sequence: CASSLEGAHEQYF. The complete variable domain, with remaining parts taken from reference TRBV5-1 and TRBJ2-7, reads KAGVTQTPRYLIKTRGQQVTLSCSPISGHRSVSWYQQTPGQGLQFLFEYFSETQRNKGNFPGRFSGRQFSNSRSEMNVSTLELGDSALYLCASSLEGAHEQYFGPGTRLTVT.

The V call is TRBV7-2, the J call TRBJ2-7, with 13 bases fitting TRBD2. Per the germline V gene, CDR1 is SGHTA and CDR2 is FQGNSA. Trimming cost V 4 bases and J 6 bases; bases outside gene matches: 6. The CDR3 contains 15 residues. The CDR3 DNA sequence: TGTGCCAGCAGCTGGACTAGCGGGGGACTTAGCGAGCAGTACTTC. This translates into CASSWTSGGLSEQYF.

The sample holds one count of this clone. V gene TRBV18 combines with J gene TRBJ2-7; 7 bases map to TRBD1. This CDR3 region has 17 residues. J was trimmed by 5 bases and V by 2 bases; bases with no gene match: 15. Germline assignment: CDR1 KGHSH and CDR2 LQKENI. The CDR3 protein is CASSPMGNRGLVNEQYF. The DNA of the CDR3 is TGTGCCAGCTCACCAATGGGGAACAGGGGCCTAGTGAACGAGCAGTACTTC.

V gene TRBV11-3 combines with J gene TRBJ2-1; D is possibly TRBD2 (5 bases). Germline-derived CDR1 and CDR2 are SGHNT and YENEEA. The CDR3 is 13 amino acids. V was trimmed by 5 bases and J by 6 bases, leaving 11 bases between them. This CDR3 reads CASSGGLTNEQFF. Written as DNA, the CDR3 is TGTGCCAGCAGCGGAGGACTTACCAATGAGCAGTTCTTC.

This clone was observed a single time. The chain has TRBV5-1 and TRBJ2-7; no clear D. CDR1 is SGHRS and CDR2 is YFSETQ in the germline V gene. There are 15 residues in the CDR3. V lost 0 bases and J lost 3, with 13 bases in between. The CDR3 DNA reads TGCGCCAGCAGCTTGGTGGCAGGTGGAGTCTACGAGCAGTACTTC. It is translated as CASSLVAGGVYEQYF.

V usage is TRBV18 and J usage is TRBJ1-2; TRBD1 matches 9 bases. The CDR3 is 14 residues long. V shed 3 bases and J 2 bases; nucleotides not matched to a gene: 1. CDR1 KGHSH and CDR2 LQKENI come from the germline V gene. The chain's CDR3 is CASSPGQGNYGYTF. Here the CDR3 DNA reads TGTGCCAGCTCACCGGGACAGGGAAACTATGGCTACACCTTC.

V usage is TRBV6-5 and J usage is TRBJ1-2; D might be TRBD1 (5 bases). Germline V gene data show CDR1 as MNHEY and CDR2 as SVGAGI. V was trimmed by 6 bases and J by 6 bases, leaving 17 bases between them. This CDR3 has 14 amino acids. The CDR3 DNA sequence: TGTGCCAGCAGGGGGCGCGCGGGGTTCAATGGCTACACCTTC. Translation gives CASRGRAGFNGYTF.

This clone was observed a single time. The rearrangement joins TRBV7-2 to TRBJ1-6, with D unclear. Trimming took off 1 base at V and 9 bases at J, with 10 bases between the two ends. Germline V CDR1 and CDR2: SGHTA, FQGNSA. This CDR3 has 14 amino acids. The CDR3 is CASSLEPEGSPLHF. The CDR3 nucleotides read TGTGCCAGCAGCTTAGAGCCTGAAGGTTCACCCCTCCACTTT. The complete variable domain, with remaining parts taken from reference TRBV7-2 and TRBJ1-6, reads GAGVSQSPSNKVTEKGKDVELRCDPISGHTALYWYRQSLGQGLEFLIYFQGNSAPDKSGLPSDRFSAERTGGSVSTLTIQRTQQEDSAVYLCASSLEPEGSPLHFGNGTRLTVT.

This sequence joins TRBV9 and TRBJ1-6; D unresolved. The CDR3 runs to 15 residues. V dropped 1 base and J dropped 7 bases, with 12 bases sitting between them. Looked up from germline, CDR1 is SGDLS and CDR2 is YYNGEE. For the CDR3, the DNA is TGTGCCAGCAGCGTAATGGGAGTTGGCAATTCACCCCTCCACTTT. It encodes CASSVMGVGNSPLHF.

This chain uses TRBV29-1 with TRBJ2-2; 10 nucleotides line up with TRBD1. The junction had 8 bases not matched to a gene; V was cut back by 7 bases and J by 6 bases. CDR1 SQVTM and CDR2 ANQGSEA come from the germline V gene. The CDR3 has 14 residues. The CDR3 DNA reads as TGCAGCGCCGGGACAGGGGTTTCCTCCGGGGAGCTGTTTTTT. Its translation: CSAGTGVSSGELFF.

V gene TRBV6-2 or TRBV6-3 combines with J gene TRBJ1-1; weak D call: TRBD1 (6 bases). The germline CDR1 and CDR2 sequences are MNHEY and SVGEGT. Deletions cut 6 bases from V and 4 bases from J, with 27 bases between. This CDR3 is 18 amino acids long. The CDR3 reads CASSLGFPQGLRGTEAFF. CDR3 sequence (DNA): TGTGCCAGCAGCTTAGGTTTCCCCCAGGGGCTGAGGGGCACTGAAGCTTTCTTT.

This CDR3 is CASSMRGTQGLRQPQHF. The CDR3 region has the DNA TGTGCCAGTAGTATGAGGGGTACGCAGGGCCTTCGTCAGCCCCAGCATTTT. V gene TRBV19 combines with J gene TRBJ1-5, with a weak D call TRBD1 (5 bases). CDR3 size: 17 residues. V lost 3 bases, J lost 6 bases, and 21 bases lay in between. From germline, CDR1 is LNHDA and CDR2 SQIVND (reference sequence).

CDR3: CASSEGGYYGYTF. The CDR3 region has the DNA TGTGCCAGCAGTGAGGGAGGGTACTATGGCTACACCTTC. This chain uses TRBV2 with TRBJ1-2, with D unclear. CDR1 and CDR2 from the germline V gene are SNHLY and FYNNEI. Trimming took 3 bases from V and 3 from J, leaving 8 bases between them. The CDR3 is 13 amino acids.

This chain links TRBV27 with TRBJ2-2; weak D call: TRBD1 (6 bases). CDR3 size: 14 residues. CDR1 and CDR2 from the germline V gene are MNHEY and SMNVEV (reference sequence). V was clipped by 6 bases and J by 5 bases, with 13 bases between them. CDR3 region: CASRGQGWTGELFF. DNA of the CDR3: TGTGCCAGCAGAGGGCAGGGGTGGACCGGGGAGCTGTTTTTT.

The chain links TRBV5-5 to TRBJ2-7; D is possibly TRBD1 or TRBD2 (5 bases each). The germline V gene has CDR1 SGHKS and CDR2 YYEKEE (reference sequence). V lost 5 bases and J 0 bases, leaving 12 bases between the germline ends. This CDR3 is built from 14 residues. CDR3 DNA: TGTGCCAGCAGGTGGGACGCCAGCTCCTACGAGCAGTACTTC. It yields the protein CASRWDASSYEQYF.

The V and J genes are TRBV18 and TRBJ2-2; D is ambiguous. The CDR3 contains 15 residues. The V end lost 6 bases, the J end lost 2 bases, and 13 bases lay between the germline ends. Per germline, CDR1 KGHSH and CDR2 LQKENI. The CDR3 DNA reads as TGTGCCAGCTCGTTGGGCCAATTAAACACCGGGGAGCTGTTTTTT. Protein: CASSLGQLNTGELFF. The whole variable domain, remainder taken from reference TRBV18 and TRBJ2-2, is NAGVMQNPRHLVRRRGQEARLRCSPMKGHSHVYWYRQLPEEGLKFMVYLQKENIIDESGMPKERFSAEFPKEGPSILRIQQVVRGDSAAYFCASSLGQLNTGELFFGEGSRLTVL.

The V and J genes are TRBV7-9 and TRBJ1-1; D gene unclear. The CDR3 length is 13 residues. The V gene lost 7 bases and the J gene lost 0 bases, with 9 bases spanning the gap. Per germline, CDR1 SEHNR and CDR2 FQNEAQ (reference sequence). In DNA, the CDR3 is TGTGCCAGCAATCCGGGGATGAACACTGAAGCTTTCTTT. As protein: CASNPGMNTEAFF.

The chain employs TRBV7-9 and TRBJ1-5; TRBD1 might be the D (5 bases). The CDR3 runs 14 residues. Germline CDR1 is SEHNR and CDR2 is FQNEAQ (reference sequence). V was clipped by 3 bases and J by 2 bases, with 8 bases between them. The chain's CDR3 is CASSFGAGNQPQHF. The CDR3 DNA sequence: TGTGCCAGCAGCTTTGGGGCGGGCAATCAGCCCCAGCATTTT.

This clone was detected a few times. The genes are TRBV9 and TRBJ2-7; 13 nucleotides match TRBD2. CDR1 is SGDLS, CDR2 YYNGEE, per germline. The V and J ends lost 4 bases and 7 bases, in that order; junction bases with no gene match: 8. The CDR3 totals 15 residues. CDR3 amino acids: CASSIGTSGVGEQYF. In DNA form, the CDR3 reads TGTGCCAGCAGCATTGGGACTAGCGGGGTTGGGGAGCAGTACTTC.

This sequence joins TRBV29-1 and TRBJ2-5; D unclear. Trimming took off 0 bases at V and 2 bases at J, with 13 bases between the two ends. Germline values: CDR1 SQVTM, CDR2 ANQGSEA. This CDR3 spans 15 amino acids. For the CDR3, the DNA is TGCAGCGTTGAAGATATGACCATCCAGCAAGAGACCCAGTACTTC. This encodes CSVEDMTIQQETQYF.

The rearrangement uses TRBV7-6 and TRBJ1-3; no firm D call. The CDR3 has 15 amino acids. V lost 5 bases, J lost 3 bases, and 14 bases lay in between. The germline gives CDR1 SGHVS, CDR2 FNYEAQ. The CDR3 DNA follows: TGTGCCAGCAGCCAAGCTGGGGTTGGTGGAAACACCATATATTTT. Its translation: CASSQAGVGGNTIYF. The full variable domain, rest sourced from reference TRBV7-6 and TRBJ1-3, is GAGVSQSPRYKVTKRGQDVALRCDPISGHVSLYWYRQALGQGPEFLTYFNYEAQQDKSGLPNDRFSAERPEGSISTLTIQRTEQRDSAMYRCASSQAGVGGNTIYFGEGSWLTVV.

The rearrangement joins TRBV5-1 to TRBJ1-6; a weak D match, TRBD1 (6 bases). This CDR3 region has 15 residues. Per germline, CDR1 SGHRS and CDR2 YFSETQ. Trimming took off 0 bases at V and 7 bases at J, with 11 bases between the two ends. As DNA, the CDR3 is TGCGCCAGCAGCTTGGAGTCCAGGGGAAATTCACCCCTCCACTTT. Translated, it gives CASSLESRGNSPLHF. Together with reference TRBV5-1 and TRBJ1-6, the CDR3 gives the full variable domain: KAGVTQTPRYLIKTRGQQVTLSCSPISGHRSVSWYQQTPGQGLQFLFEYFSETQRNKGNFPGRFSGRQFSNSRSEMNVSTLELGDSALYLCASSLESRGNSPLHFGNGTRLTVT.